This entry lists 21 T cell receptor beta chains sequenced from one sample in a study of CD8 T cells in Susac syndrome. Random-hexamer reverse transcription was applied to roughly 0.5 to 1 ug RNA. In TCRdb, the immunoSEQ multiplex PCR reads were re-called with MiXCR into one record per CDR3 protein. The data hold 300,000 or so distinct CDR3 sequences, with roughly nine tenths observed a single time. The material sequenced was CD4+ T cells from PBMCs. These receptors were taken from a human donor with multiple sclerosis.

This chain uses TRBV29-1 with TRBJ1-1, with 9 bases matching TRBD1. This CDR3 contains 15 residues. From germline, CDR1 is SQVTM and CDR2 ANQGSEA. V lost 4 bases to trimming and J lost 4 bases; unmatched junction nucleotides: 10. CDR3 residues: CSVVHRTGEGTEAFF. CDR3 bases: TGCAGCGTTGTCCATCGGACAGGGGAGGGCACTGAAGCTTTCTTT.

The rearrangement uses TRBV30 and TRBJ1-1; D is unclear. The ends were cut back, 1 base at V and 10 bases at J, with 10 bases in the middle. The germline gives CDR1 GTSNPN, CDR2 SVGIG (reference sequence). The CDR3 totals 11 residues. CDR3 residues: CAWSGAQVAFF. Written as DNA, the CDR3 is TGTGCCTGGAGTGGCGCCCAGGTAGCTTTCTTT. Combining the CDR3 with reference TRBV30 and TRBJ1-1 gives the whole variable domain SQTIHQWPATLVQPVGSPLSLECTVEGTSNPNLYWYRQAAGRGLQLLFYSVGIGQISSEVPQNLSASRPQDRQFILSSKKLLLSDSGFYLCAWSGAQVAFFGQGTRLTVV.

The chain combines TRBV20-1 with TRBJ1-4; 7 nucleotides agree with TRBD1. This CDR3 region has 14 residues. Looked up from germline, CDR1 is DFQATT and CDR2 is SNEGSKA (reference sequence). V was pared by 6 bases and J by 7 bases, with 11 bases of the junction left unmatched. DNA of the CDR3: TGCAGTGCCCAAGGGGGCGGGGGTGGTGAAAAACTGTTTTTT. It codes for CSAQGGGGGEKLFF.

The chain uses TRBV7-2 and TRBJ2-2, with D hard to call. Trimming cost V 4 bases and J 7 bases, with 16 bases left between them. Germline-derived CDR1 and CDR2 are SGHTA and FQGNSA. CDR3 length: 15 amino acids. CDR3 DNA: TGTGCCAGCAGCTATAGACGGAGTTTGAGCGGGGAGCTGTTTTTT. It translates to CASSYRRSLSGELFF.

This chain joins TRBV24-1 and TRBJ2-1; weak D call: TRBD2 (5 bases). There are 15 residues in the CDR3. The V end was cut by 3 bases, the J end by 8 bases, with 16 bases between. Germline CDR1 and CDR2: KGHDR and SFDVKD. The CDR3, as DNA: TGTGCCACCAGTGATACCCGAGGTGGAGGCGATGAGCAGTTCTTC. Protein: CATSDTRGGGDEQFF.

This clonotype was observed a single time. This chain uses TRBV25-1 with TRBJ2-1; TRBD1 or TRBD2 may be the D gene (6 bases each). Per the germline V gene, CDR1 is MGHDK and CDR2 is SYGVNS. The CDR3 is 13 amino acids. V lost 10 bases, J lost 6 bases, and 16 bases lay in between. CDR3 sequence reads: CATGTGRSNEQFF. Written as DNA, the CDR3 is TGTGCCACCGGAACAGGGAGGAGCAATGAGCAGTTCTTC.

This clonotype came up once. The rearrangement joins TRBV19 to TRBJ1-1, with D possibly TRBD1 on 6 matching bases. The CDR3 is 14 amino acids. Germline values: CDR1 LNHDA, CDR2 SQIVND (reference sequence). V was trimmed by 2 bases and J by 5 bases, leaving 12 bases between them. The CDR3 DNA reads TGTGCCAGTAGTATACACAGGGTAGGAACTGAAGCTTTCTTT. Translation gives CASSIHRVGTEAFF.

This clonotype has only a few counts. The gene calls are TRBV18 and TRBJ1-5; D call uncertain. V was cut by 6 bases and J by 7 bases, with 13 bases left in between. The CDR3 consists of 13 residues. Germline V gene data show CDR1 as KGHSH and CDR2 as LQKENI. The CDR3 DNA reads as TGTGCCAGCTCGCAGGACCGGGAACAGCCCCAGCATTTT. Translation gives CASSQDREQPQHF.

This chain connects TRBV29-1 to TRBJ1-1; D is undetermined. The V gene lost 3 bases and the J gene lost 1 base, with 9 bases spanning the gap. Per the germline V gene, CDR1 is SQVTM and CDR2 is ANQGSEA. This CDR3 is 13 amino acids long. The CDR3: CSVDGPKNTEAFF. The CDR3 DNA follows: TGCAGCGTTGATGGACCGAAGAACACTGAAGCTTTCTTT.

The genes are TRBV3-1 and TRBJ1-4, with 9 bases identical to TRBD1. CDR3 length: 16 amino acids. The germline V gene encodes CDR1 LGHDT and CDR2 YNNKEL (reference sequence). Germline trimming cut 2 bases from V and 6 bases from J; bases unmatched to any gene: 7. CDR3 nucleotides: TGTGCCAGCAGCCAACACCCGGGACAGGGAGATGAAAAACTGTTTTTT. It translates to CASSQHPGQGDEKLFF.

This chain links TRBV25-1 with TRBJ1-1; D not certain. V was pared by 2 bases and J by 4 bases, with 11 bases between. Looked up from germline, CDR1 is MGHDK and CDR2 is SYGVNS. This CDR3 is built from 14 residues. The CDR3 coding sequence is TGTGCCAGCAGTGAACCAGGTCTGGGCACTGAAGCTTTCTTT. It encodes CASSEPGLGTEAFF.

The chain joins TRBV12-3 or TRBV12-4 to TRBJ1-1; a possible D gene is TRBD1 (6 bases). The CDR3 contains 14 residues. V shed 8 bases and J shed 4 bases, with 17 bases lying between them. CDR3: CASYRTGAGTEAFF. CDR3 bases: TGTGCCAGCTACAGGACGGGGGCCGGCACTGAAGCTTTCTTT.

Only one count was recorded for this clonotype. V usage is TRBV7-9 and J usage is TRBJ2-1; 7 bases agree with TRBD1. Germline trimming cut 3 bases from V and 5 bases from J; bases unmatched to any gene: 16. CDR3 length: 18 amino acids. CDR1 and CDR2 (germline): SEHNR, FQNEAQ (reference sequence). The CDR3 spells CASSFAPVIVGQDNEQFF. The CDR3 coding sequence is TGTGCCAGCAGCTTTGCTCCCGTCATCGTTGGACAGGACAATGAGCAGTTCTTC.

This chain links TRBV2 with TRBJ1-1, with D maybe TRBD1 (5 bases). Germline V lookup: CDR1 SNHLY, CDR2 FYNNEI. The V and J ends lost 4 bases and 3 bases respectively, with 12 bases between them. This CDR3 region has 14 residues. Written as DNA, the CDR3 is TGTGCCAGCAGTGGCAGACAGCCATACACTGAAGCTTTCTTT. This codes for CASSGRQPYTEAFF.

This clonotype was counted a few times. The chain joins TRBV6-2 or TRBV6-3 to TRBJ2-7; D tentatively reads TRBD1 or TRBD2 (6 bases each). Trimming stripped 0 bases from V and 6 bases from J, with 15 bases between. Germline CDR1 and CDR2: MNHEY and SVGEGT. This CDR3 is 15 amino acids long. CDR3: CASSYSSRGLGEQYF. The CDR3 bases are TGTGCCAGCAGTTACTCGTCCAGGGGACTGGGCGAGCAGTACTTC.

The chain links TRBV7-3 to TRBJ2-1, with 9 bases aligning to TRBD1. The CDR3 totals 13 residues. V trimming: 7 bases; J trimming: 8 bases; junction bases outside the gene matches: 6. Germline-derived CDR1 and CDR2 are SGHTA and FQGTGA. Here the CDR3 reads CASKNRGRDEQFF. The DNA for the CDR3 is TGTGCCAGCAAGAACAGGGGGCGGGATGAGCAGTTCTTC.

This clonotype was found a few times. V gene TRBV4-2 combines with J gene TRBJ1-2, with TRBD1 matching over 7 bases. Germline V gene lookup returns CDR1 LGHNA and CDR2 YNFKEQ. The CDR3 contains 13 residues. The J segment lost 7 bases and the V segment lost 4 bases, leaving 6 bases of the junction unmatched. As DNA, the CDR3 is TGTGCCAGCAGCCCGGGACAGACAGTTGGCTACACCTTC. Translation: CASSPGQTVGYTF.

This clonotype has just one count. The chain uses TRBV13 and TRBJ2-7, with 7 nucleotides matching TRBD2. Germline CDR1 is PRHDT and CDR2 is FYEKMQ (reference sequence). The V and J ends lost 2 bases and 1 base, in that order; junction bases with no gene match: 2. The CDR3 is made up of 14 amino acids. DNA for the CDR3: TGTGCCAGCAGCTTAAGCGGGAAGTCCTACGAGCAGTACTTC. Its translation: CASSLSGKSYEQYF.

The chain joins TRBV30 to TRBJ2-4; no definite D call. The CDR3 loop spans 17 amino acids. Germline V gene lookup returns CDR1 GTSNPN and CDR2 SVGIG (reference sequence). V dropped 1 base and J dropped 0 bases, with 16 bases sitting between them. CDR3 residues: CAWSADHRIIAKNIQYF. The DNA for the CDR3 is TGTGCCTGGAGTGCGGACCATCGGATCATAGCCAAAAACATTCAGTACTTC. The entire variable domain, with the rest obtained from reference TRBV30 and TRBJ2-4, is as follows: SQTIHQWPATLVQPVGSPLSLECTVEGTSNPNLYWYRQAAGRGLQLLFYSVGIGQISSEVPQNLSASRPQDRQFILSSKKLLLSDSGFYLCAWSADHRIIAKNIQYFGAGTRLSVL.

V gene TRBV27 combines with J gene TRBJ2-5; 7 nucleotides line up with TRBD1. The germline V gene encodes CDR1 MNHEY and CDR2 SMNVEV (reference sequence). Germline trimming cut 6 bases from V and 4 bases from J; bases unmatched to any gene: 17. The CDR3 runs to 17 residues. CDR3 DNA sequence: TGTGCCAGCAGCTTACGCCCCAGGGGGATAAGTCGAGAGACCCAGTACTTC. It specifies CASSLRPRGISRETQYF.

The chain recombines TRBV3-1 with TRBJ2-1, with 7 nucleotides matching TRBD2. The trim removed 6 bases at V and 3 bases at J, leaving 8 bases unmatched. Per germline, CDR1 LGHDT and CDR2 YNNKEL (reference sequence). The CDR3 spans 15 residues. The CDR3 loop is CASRISGTDYNEQFF. In nucleotides, the CDR3 is TGTGCCAGCAGGATAAGCGGGACCGACTACAATGAGCAGTTCTTC.